Presented here are 20 T cell receptor beta chains from one specimen sequenced in a study of T cell responses to AZD1222 COVID-19 vaccine (dated by TCRdb to the early 2020s). Interpreted using the paper, the time point label stands for: baseline before first vaccination. The library came from the immunoSEQ multiplex PCR assay. In its TCRdb copy, this immuneACCESS table keeps in-frame sequences only and misses some clones. Where compared with another copy, unresolved V genes explain less than half of these, and the others have no known cause. This sample has roughly 140,000 clones in its table, and 90% of those were observed once. About 2% of the sample lies in the top ten. The material was peripheral blood, obtained on day 0 of AZD1222 vaccination. These receptors all stem from an adult in good health.

This clone was counted once. This chain connects TRBV6-4 to TRBJ2-3; no firm D call. Germline V gene data show CDR1 as MRHNA and CDR2 as SNTAGT. The length of the CDR3 is 13 residues. Trimming removed 2 bases from V and 2 bases from J, with 5 bases in between. In DNA, the CDR3 is TGTGCCAGCAGTGACAGGGCCACAGATACGCAGTATTTT. Translated: CASSDRATDTQYF.

The V call is TRBV2, the J call TRBJ2-3; D unclear. The germline V gene has CDR1 SNHLY and CDR2 FYNNEI. The CDR3 length is 14 residues. The V end lost 1 base, the J end lost 6 bases, and 11 bases lay between the germline ends. In nucleotides, the CDR3 is TGTGCCAGCAGTGAAGGTGGATTCCGGGATACGCAGTATTTT. Translation gives CASSEGGFRDTQYF.

CDR3 in DNA: TGTGCCAGCAGTCGACAGCGATCCTCTGGAAACACCATATATTTT. This translates into CASSRQRSSGNTIYF. The chain recombines TRBV28 with TRBJ1-3, with TRBD1 as a possible D gene (5 bases). This CDR3 region has 15 residues. The germline V gene has CDR1 MDHEN and CDR2 SYDVKM. Trimming left V 5 bases short and J 0 bases short, with 11 bases between. Together with reference TRBV28 and TRBJ1-3, the CDR3 gives the full variable domain: DVKVTQSSRYLVKRTGEKVFLECVQDMDHENMFWYRQDPGLGLRLIYFSYDVKMKEKGDIPEGYSVSREKKERFSLILESASTNQTSMYLCASSRQRSSGNTIYFGEGSWLTVV.

This clone was seen a few times. The chain links TRBV7-9 to TRBJ2-7; 9 bases match TRBD1. This CDR3 comprises 15 residues. V shed 4 bases and J 4 bases; nucleotides not matched to a gene: 8. The germline V gene has CDR1 SEHNR and CDR2 FQNEAQ (reference sequence). Written as DNA, the CDR3 is TGTGCCAGCAGCTCTCGACAGGGGGTAAGGTACGAGCAGTACTTC. Amino acids: CASSSRQGVRYEQYF.

The chain joins TRBV4-3 to TRBJ2-3, with 8 nucleotides matching TRBD2. The germline V gene has CDR1 LGHNA and CDR2 YSLEER. The CDR3 runs to 17 residues. The ends lost 3 bases at V and 4 bases at J; junction bases unmatched: 12. The CDR3 bases are TGCGCCAGCAGCCAGGCCCCAGCGGGAGTGGGGGCAGATACGCAGTATTTT. Protein product: CASSQAPAGVGADTQYF.

The rearrangement uses TRBV6-6 and TRBJ1-3; no clear D gene. V lost 5 bases and J lost 0, with 5 bases in between. This CDR3 has 13 residues. Germline V gene lookup returns CDR1 MNHNY and CDR2 SVGAGI (reference sequence). This chain's CDR3 is CASSPISGNTIYF. The CDR3 nucleotides read TGTGCCAGCAGTCCTATCTCTGGAAACACCATATATTTT.

This chain links TRBV28 with TRBJ1-1; tentative D call: TRBD1 (5 bases). Looked up from germline, CDR1 is MDHEN and CDR2 is SYDVKM. This CDR3 is 15 amino acids long. V shed 10 bases and J shed 7 bases, with 25 bases lying between them. The CDR3 sequence is CATASPFIFDSEAFF. CDR3 bases: TGTGCCACCGCGTCACCCTTTATATTCGACAGTGAAGCTTTCTTT. Complete variable domain (other parts from reference TRBV28 and TRBJ1-1): DVKVTQSSRYLVKRTGEKVFLECVQDMDHENMFWYRQDPGLGLRLIYFSYDVKMKEKGDIPEGYSVSREKKERFSLILESASTNQTSMYLCATASPFIFDSEAFFGQGTRLTVV.

The J gene is TRBJ1-2, the V gene TRBV24-1; no clear D. V was trimmed by 5 bases and J by 8 bases, leaving 11 bases between them. The germline gives CDR1 KGHDR, CDR2 SFDVKD. The CDR3 is 12 residues long. The CDR3, as DNA: TGTGCCACCAGTGCCCCCTCTTCGGGCTACACCTTC. It specifies CATSAPSSGYTF.

The CDR3 DNA follows: TGTGCCAGCAGTGTTATAGGGACAGTTAGCAATCAGCCCCAGCATTTT. It translates to CASSVIGTVSNQPQHF. The rearrangement joins TRBV2 to TRBJ1-5; 7 nucleotides line up with TRBD1. Trimming removed 4 bases from V and 0 bases from J; junction bases left unmatched: 6. Germline V CDR1 and CDR2: SNHLY, FYNNEI. The CDR3 totals 16 residues. Filled out from reference TRBV2 and TRBJ1-5, the complete variable domain reads EPEVTQTPSHQVTQMGQEVILRCVPISNHLYFYWYRQILGQKVEFLVSFYNNEISEKSEIFDDQFSVERPDGSNFTLKIRSTKLEDSAMYFCASSVIGTVSNQPQHFGDGTRLSIL.

Details on this clone: Other nucleotide sequences from this sample produce the same CDR3. The J gene is TRBJ1-1, the V gene TRBV10-3; unclear D gene. CDR1 is ENHRY, CDR2 SYGVKD, per germline. The CDR3 runs 11 residues. V lost 4 bases to trimming and J lost 4 bases, with 4 bases between them. CDR3 in amino acids: CAISGGTEAFF. The CDR3, as DNA: TGTGCCATCAGTGGAGGCACTGAAGCTTTCTTT.

The CDR3: CATSSEGTELYGYTF. CDR3 sequence (DNA): TGTGCCACCAGTTCGGAGGGGACAGAATTATATGGCTACACCTTC. The rearrangement links TRBV24-1 to TRBJ1-2; TRBD1 matches at 7 bases. CDR1 is KGHDR, CDR2 SFDVKD, per germline. V shed 6 bases and J 5 bases; nucleotides not matched to a gene: 11. The CDR3 spans 15 residues.

This clone was picked up one time. This chain links TRBV27 with TRBJ2-7; 7 nucleotides align to TRBD1. The junction had 7 bases not matched to a gene; V was cut back by 8 bases and J by 3 bases. The V gene's germline CDR1 is MNHEY and CDR2 SMNVEV (reference sequence). The CDR3 runs 13 residues. The CDR3 is CASQRTGVYEQYF. The CDR3 coding sequence is TGTGCCAGCCAAAGGACAGGAGTCTACGAGCAGTACTTC.

By share, this clone ranks as medium-sized. The chain carries TRBV4-3 and TRBJ2-2, with 8 bases matching TRBD2. After removal of 3 bases from V and 3 bases from J, the junction contained 0 bases not matched to a gene. The CDR3 sequence is 14 residues long. Germline V lookup: CDR1 LGHNA, CDR2 YSLEER. The CDR3 spells CASSQGLDTGELFF. In DNA form, the CDR3 reads TGCGCCAGCAGCCAGGGACTAGACACCGGGGAGCTGTTTTTT.

This chain connects TRBV19 to TRBJ1-5, with TRBD1 matching over 9 bases. CDR3 length: 16 residues. V lost 3 bases to trimming and J lost 4 bases; unmatched junction nucleotides: 7. Germline-derived CDR1 and CDR2 are LNHDA and SQIVND (reference sequence). The CDR3 protein is CASSMVGGQGNQPQHF. In DNA, the CDR3 is TGTGCCAGTAGTATGGTTGGGGGACAGGGTAATCAGCCCCAGCATTTT.

This clone was seen just once. The rearrangement uses TRBV11-1 and TRBJ2-7; 8 bases are shared with TRBD1. This CDR3 is 13 amino acids long. Germline-derived CDR1 and CDR2 are SGHAT and FQDESV (reference sequence). The V and J ends lost 6 bases and 3 bases, in that order; junction bases with no gene match: 4. The chain's CDR3 is CASRRQGNYEQYF. DNA of the CDR3: TGTGCCAGCAGGAGACAGGGGAACTACGAGCAGTACTTC.

This rearrangement joins TRBV30 to TRBJ2-1; possible D gene TRBD2, 5 bases. V shed 5 bases and J shed 7 bases, with 12 bases lying between them. The CDR3 length is 12 residues. Germline assignment: CDR1 GTSNPN and CDR2 SVGIG (reference sequence). The CDR3, as DNA: TGTGCCTGGCTCGGGATGGGGAATGAGCAGTTCTTC. This gives the protein CAWLGMGNEQFF.

The chain joins TRBV6-2 or TRBV6-3 to TRBJ1-4; D gene ambiguous. The V end was cut by 6 bases, the J end by 8 bases, with 13 bases between. The CDR3 contains 13 residues. Per the germline V gene, CDR1 is MNHEY and CDR2 is SVGEGT. The CDR3 reads CASSPQFREKLFF. As DNA, the CDR3 is TGTGCCAGCAGCCCCCAATTCCGGGAAAAACTGTTTTTT.

This rearrangement joins TRBV12-3 or TRBV12-4 to TRBJ1-2; D unresolved. Trimming took off 6 bases at V and 8 bases at J, with 16 bases between the two ends. The CDR3 contains 13 residues. CDR3 nucleotides: TGTGCCAGCAGGAAATCGAATCAGGAGGGCTACACCTTC. This translates into CASRKSNQEGYTF.

This clone was seen once. This chain uses TRBV6-2 or TRBV6-3 with TRBJ2-7, with D unclear. Trimming pared 0 bases from V and 0 bases from J, leaving 9 bases between. The CDR3 runs to 15 residues. Germline CDR1 reads MNHEY; CDR2 reads SVGEGT. CDR3 DNA: TGTGCCAGCAGTTACTCGAGTGCTATCTCCTACGAGCAGTACTTC. Protein: CASSYSSAISYEQYF.

The chain is built from TRBV5-1 and TRBJ1-6, with TRBD1 identical over 10 bases. J was trimmed by 6 bases and V by 4 bases; bases with no gene match: 4. Germline V lookup: CDR1 SGHRS, CDR2 YFSETQ. The CDR3 contains 15 residues. DNA of the CDR3: TGCGCCAGCAGCACGCGGGACAGGGGTAATTCACCCCTCCACTTT. Its protein product is CASSTRDRGNSPLHF.